This T cell receptor beta chain came from a study of blood T cell repertoires in COVID-19. CDR3 length: 16 amino acids. The germline V gene encodes CDR1 MNHEY and CDR2 SVGEGT. V was trimmed by 0 bases and J by 4 bases, leaving 10 bases between them. Original data processing: Nucleated cell counts were estimated from reference gene primer amplification. Clones were sequenced by immunoSEQ multiplex PCR, and TCRdb holds only the in-frame ones, with some missing. Clone size and the V and J calls come from that table; the DNA yielded D and trimming. The table shows 150,000 to 180,000 clones, with 80% to 90% occurring only once. Resolution of symptoms, clearance, or two negative PCRs was present in recovered Cohort 3 donors. This clone was counted a few times.

The TCR originated in a man between 50 and 59 years old who had recovered from COVID-19. The sequencing input was PBMCs or T cells enriched from blood (not recorded which). The chain is built from TRBV6-2 or TRBV6-3 and TRBJ1-6; a weak D match, TRBD1 (5 bases). CDR3 sequence (DNA): TGTGCCAGCAGTTACTCGTCGACAGATTATAATTCACCCCTCCACTTT. Amino acids: CASSYSSTDYNSPLHF.